This entry describes one TCR beta chain. As yet, its antigen is unknown. This sample was included in a study of blood T cells in healthy people across ages. Study-level results: Getting older went along with TCR beta diversity per million T cells dropping roughly linearly.

The CDR3 contains 15 residues. The germline gives CDR1 SGHRS, CDR2 YFSETQ. V lost 1 base to trimming and J lost 4 bases, with 14 bases between them. The authors ran a second PCR of about 7 to 12 cycles using a sample-barcoded 5' primer and a J-beta primer mix. MiXCR was run by TCRdb on the 5' RACE reads, yielding one entry per CDR3 protein. The sample comprises about 1.6 million distinct CDR3 sequences, roughly 32% of which are singletons, and about 11% rests with the top ten. The chain is built from TRBV5-1 and TRBJ1-1, with a possible D match to TRBD1 (5 bases). Sequenced: blood. This receptor was taken from a woman in her 30s in good health. The CDR3 region is CASSLRQSAITEAFF. The CDR3 DNA follows: TGCGCCAGCAGCTTGAGACAGTCTGCTATCACTGAAGCTTTCTTT. The entire variable domain, with the rest obtained from reference TRBV5-1 and TRBJ1-1, is as follows: KAGVTQTPRYLIKTRGQQVTLSCSPISGHRSVSWYQQTPGQGLQFLFEYFSETQRNKGNFPGRFSGRQFSNSRSEMNVSTLELGDSALYLCASSLRQSAITEAFFGQGTRLTVV.